This T cell receptor beta chain was sequenced in a study of control samples from healthy donors and cancer patients. Clones were sequenced by immunoSEQ multiplex PCR, and TCRdb holds only the in-frame ones, with some missing. There are 130,000 or so clones in the sample; about 90% occur only once, and around 2.1% lies in the top ten. Losses at the gene ends were 0 bases for V and 4 bases for J; bases not matched to a gene: 7. The CDR3 consists of 18 residues. CDR1 is MGHRA, CDR2 YSYEKL, per germline. The sequence derives from a woman in her fifties or sixties in good health. This sequence joins TRBV4-1 and TRBJ2-2, with 11 bases aligning to TRBD2. Sequencing was done on a sample of blood. The CDR3 DNA follows: TGCGCCAGCAGCCAAGAAGTTCTAGCGGGAGGCCCCACCGGGGAGCTGTTTTTT. This sequence encodes CASSQEVLAGGPTGELFF.